This TCR beta chain was documented in a study of T cells in Graves' hyperthyroidism and ophthalmopathy. The V gene's germline CDR1 is WSHSY and CDR2 SAAADI. After removal of 0 bases from V and 3 bases from J, the junction contained 8 bases not matched to a gene. The CDR3 runs to 18 residues. The PBMCs studied were ones that came from 8 to 10 ml fresh peripheral blood. Amplified TCR beta CDR3 regions derived from RNA transcripts. With the HTBI primer set, the TCR CDR3 went through a first round of RT-PCR. TCRdb re-analysed the multiplex PCR reads in MiXCR, keeping a single row per CDR3 protein. The sample gives 600,000 to 750,000 distinct CDR3 sequences, around a sixth of which show up once; roughly a sixth is in the top ten.

The V call is TRBV10-2, the J call TRBJ2-2; 9 bases map to TRBD2. This TCR derives from a man aged 45-60 years with Graves' hyperthyroidism. Source material: blood. In nucleotides, the CDR3 is TGCGCCAGCAGTGAGTCGGGGGACAGCGGGAGGCACACCGGGGAGCTGTTTTTT. It translates to CASSESGDSGRHTGELFF.